Below are 7 T cell receptor beta chains sequenced from a single sample in a study of vaccination and CD4 T cells after COVID-19. No antigen has been identified for these receptors. The Oncomine TCR Beta short-read assay was applied to DNA of cultured CD4+ T cells. TCRdb reprocessed the PCR reads with MiXCR, giving one entry per CDR3 protein. The table records some 12,000 distinct CDR3 sequences, about 30% of them present only once. The treatment was: roughly ten-day PBMC culture with coronavirus spike peptide pools or control peptides (ViraFEST assay). Sequencing used cultured CD4+ T cells from blood. The source is a human donor with COVID-19.

CDR3 bases: TGTGCCAGCAGCCCACAGGGGGCGGGTGATTCACCCCTCCACTTT. Amino acids: CASSPQGAGDSPLHF. The chain combines TRBV7-9 with TRBJ1-6, with TRBD1 identical over 9 bases. The CDR3 extends over 15 amino acids. V dropped 5 bases and J dropped 8; count of bases not matched to a gene: 7. In germline, CDR1 is SEHNR, CDR2 FQNEAQ (reference sequence).

The rearrangement uses TRBV27 and TRBJ1-5; D gene ambiguous. The CDR3 extends over 16 amino acids. The V gene's germline CDR1 is MNHEY and CDR2 SMNVEV (reference sequence). V lost 10 bases and J 3 bases, leaving 22 bases between the germline ends. The CDR3 nucleotides read TGTGCCACGGCGGATGGTAACTTGCTGTACAATCAGCCCCAGCATTTT. This codes for CATADGNLLYNQPQHF.

V is TRBV20-1 and J is TRBJ1-1, with D perhaps matching TRBD1 (6 bases). Germline V lookup: CDR1 DFQATT, CDR2 SNEGSKA (reference sequence). This CDR3 has 11 residues. Trimming cost V 6 bases and J 1 base, with 6 bases left between them. The chain's CDR3 is CSAGQNTEAFF. The CDR3 DNA is TGCAGTGCGGGACAGAACACTGAAGCTTTCTTT.

This clonotype was found a few times. The chain couples TRBV30 to TRBJ2-5; D gene uncertain. CDR3 size: 12 residues. V lost 3 bases and J lost 3, with 8 bases in between. The germline CDR1 and CDR2 sequences are GTSNPN and SVGIG (reference sequence). CDR3 protein: CAWRSSEETQYF. The CDR3 nucleotides are TGTGCCTGGAGATCGAGCGAAGAGACCCAGTACTTC.

This clonotype was counted a few times. V usage is TRBV27 and J usage is TRBJ1-2, with D perhaps TRBD1 (6 bases). The CDR3 spans 15 residues. Germline V gene lookup returns CDR1 MNHEY and CDR2 SMNVEV (reference sequence). V lost 5 bases and J lost 3, with 16 bases in between. The CDR3 coding sequence is TGTGCCAGCAGTGGACCTTTCGCAGGGGACTATGGCTACACCTTC. Protein: CASSGPFAGDYGYTF.

V and J are TRBV15 and TRBJ1-1, with a weak D call TRBD1 (6 bases). The germline gives CDR1 LNHNV, CDR2 YYDKDF (reference sequence). The CDR3 covers 13 residues. Trimming shortened V by 1 base and J by 10 bases, and 13 bases separated the two germline ends. The CDR3 loop reads CATSRGGGGVAFF. In DNA form, the CDR3 reads TGTGCCACCAGCAGAGGGGGGGGCGGCGTAGCTTTCTTT.

The chain carries TRBV18 and TRBJ1-6; 7 bases line up with TRBD1. This CDR3 is built from 13 residues. Per germline, CDR1 KGHSH and CDR2 LQKENI. Losses at the gene ends were 8 bases for V and 6 bases for J; bases not matched to a gene: 4. The CDR3 nucleotides read TGTGCCAGCCAGGGGGGGAGTAATTCACCCCTCCACTTT. Translation: CASQGGSNSPLHF.